This entry features one T cell receptor (beta chain) sequence. Its antigen target is currently unknown. No base qualities exist here, and no much larger clone lies one base off it. This sample was included in a study of shared clonotypes between healthy human individuals (TCRdb year 2020). For the study in its entirety: Two women and a few men aged 18 to 49 years were included in the cohort. To estimate repertoire size and how much clonotype sharing occurs between individuals, the study deeply sequenced the blood TCR repertoires of several healthy adults. Per donor, leukapheresis produced somewhere between about 0.9 and 9.5 billion PBMCs. For each donor, CD4 naive and CD4 memory were each given three plates, CD8 naive was given two plates, and CD8 memory was given one plate. To increase sequencing depth and limit assay-specific biases, TCR repertoire library preparation and sequencing were carried out by different laboratories using diverse techniques.

The donors were healthy, HIV-negative adults who had no recently reported acute infections or vaccinations. Only Caucasian adults living in Nashville, Tennessee, USA were represented among the donors. CD4+ T cells were enriched by magnetic negative selection, after which naive cells were positively selected on CD45RA and the negative fraction was taken as the memory subset. After blood collection by leukapheresis, PBMCs were isolated using Ficoll-Histopaque density gradient centrifugation and then cryopreserved in the vapor phase of liquid nitrogen. Analytical flow cytometry was used to check the purity and quantity of every magnetically sorted T cell population. Each sorted fraction had its genomic DNA isolated and then quantified by UV absorbance on a Nanodrop 2000c. TCR CDR3 regions were amplified from genomic DNA by multiplex PCR using the deep immunoSEQ assay. For each cell subset, the extracted genomic DNA was distributed evenly across all wells of several immunoSEQ 96-well plates, and each plate served as one replicate. For sorted subsets, each replicate PCR was loaded with roughly 0.2 ug genomic DNA, equivalent to 25,000 to 35,000 T cell genomes. Purified libraries were quantified with a Qubit 3.0 fluorometer, sized on a Bioanalyzer 2100, and re-quantified with the KAPA Library Quantification kit. Every immunoSEQ 96-well plate was sequenced on a dedicated single-read 150-cycle Illumina NextSeq 550 flow cell. The source study handled its data this way. Because the immunoSEQ output held only junctional sequences and lacked quality scores, the filtering could not match the filtering applied to full-length reads. Sequences were annotated with PyIR, a Python wrapper for IgBLAST v1.9, using IMGT germline references to assign V/J genes and CDR3. Reads were removed for weak V/J assignments (E-value above 1e-6), missing CDR3, stop codons, out-of-frame junctions, or ambiguous translated residues. V3J clonotypes were defined as sequences sharing an identical inferred V gene, J gene, and CDR3 amino acid sequence. Percentage overlap between repertoires was calculated by dividing the number of shared unique clonotypes by the size of the smaller repertoire. RTK rarefaction, the Chao1 estimator, and Recon v2.1 estimates of unobserved clonotypes were used to assess repertoire richness. OLGA was used to compute generation probabilities for all TCRbeta clonotypes that the gDNA method yielded from a handful of donors. TCRdb's version of the immuneACCESS table is confined to in-frame rearrangements and falls short of the full clone set. An unresolved V gene accounts for under half of the shortfall where checked; the remainder is of unknown origin. That table is the source of V, J and clone size, and D and trimming were worked out from the DNA. Here the sample has approximately 2,000,000 clones; 85% to 95% occur a single time. Of the sample, 0.3% to 0.4% falls within the top ten clones.

The investigation overall reported the following: Incomplete sequencing was indicated by rarefaction of sorted-subset datasets, despite the large sequencing depth. Estimated clonotype richness was generally larger for naive than for memory subsets. Pairwise subsampling indicated that sequencing depth was expected to affect the degree of clonotype sharing among donors. Because the study included only a small number of donors, the genetic and exposure-history diversity represented was limited. Clonotypes shared by all four sorted-subset donors showed higher generation probabilities than non-shared clonotypes. When four donors were compared, the shared fraction of clonotypes was roughly 5% for naive CD4, less than 4% for naive CD8, about 2.5% for memory CD4, and less than 0.45% for memory CD8. Only blood was sampled, and tissue TCR repertoires likely differ from those in blood.

The CDR3 holds 18 amino acids from the cysteine to the phenylalanine. The CDR3 DNA has 54 bases and is translated from base 1. CDR1 and CDR2 are drawn from the germline V gene: SGHAT, FQNNGV. V is shortened by 6 bases, J by 0 bases, and the region joining them spans 21 bases. Source material: naive CD4+ T cells from PBMCs. The cell subset or site label, read with the paper, signifies: CD45RA+ positively selected. The chain employs TRBV11-2 and TRBJ2-4; D gene: possibly TRBD1, on 6 matching bases. This sequence originates from a man between 18 and 29 years old in good health. Some clones in this sample may be carry-over from other donors' samples. The DNA sequence reads TGTGCCAGCAGGCCCGAAAGGGGGTTAGTTGTAGCCAAAAACATTCAGTACTTC. The resulting protein is CASRPERGLVVAKNIQYF.